What follows describes a single T cell receptor beta chain. This clone's antigen is unknown. Base quality data are lacking; no much larger clone is found one base away. This specimen comes from a study of regulatory T cells in long-lasting Graves disease (dated by TCRdb to the early 2020s). With regard to the full study: To count as having persistent Graves' disease, a patient had to have received antithyroid drug treatment for over 5 years with TSH receptor autoantibodies remaining persistently positive. Peripheral blood TCR sequencing and RNA sequencing compared persistent Graves' disease patients with newly diagnosed Graves' disease patients. The study took place in China and was registered as a clinical trial. A total of about 35 samples underwent TCR sequencing, from 13 patients with persistent Graves' disease and 20 or so patients with newly diagnosed Graves' disease. Antithyroid drugs had been taken for approximately 10 years on average by persistent Graves' disease patients in the clinical cohort. Broader findings and caveats from the paper: Preferential use of TRBV28, TRBJ1-2 and TRBJ2-5 was observed in persistent disease, whereas TRBV20-1 and TRBJ2-1 were favored in newly diagnosed disease. Only peripheral blood was studied, because thyroid tissue, the primary lesion, was inaccessible. A larger number of public clonotypes was shared among persistent patients (fewer than 3,000) than among newly diagnosed patients (around 970). Lower TCR Shannon entropy and fewer highly expanded clones were observed in persistent Graves' disease patients than in newly diagnosed patients, which suggested clonal expansion. Sequencing and analysis were limited to the TCR beta chain. The authors acknowledged the small sample size as a limitation that may reduce accuracy.

What this sample's time point label stands for: persistent/refractory GD, antithyroid drugs over 5 years with positive TRAb. For both TCR sequencing and RNA sequencing, RNA was extracted from PBMCs using TRIzol. The diagnosis of Graves' disease followed American Thyroid Association guidelines. Patients were recruited from an endocrinology department in Xi'an, China. From each patient, approximately 10 milliliters of peripheral blood was collected into an EDTA anticoagulant tube. Ficoll Paque Plus density gradient separation was used to isolate PBMCs, and no further T cell sorting was performed. An Agilent 2100 Bioanalyzer and agarose gel were used to check RNA quality, and a NanoDrop 2000 was used to measure RNA concentration. The CDR3 has 17 amino acids, counting the end cysteine and phenylalanine. Only the CDR3 region is kept as DNA, spanning 51 bases read in frame from base 1. The germline ends are 17 bases apart after V is trimmed by 3 bases and J by 2 bases.

The method behind the library was multiplex PCR. The sample was run on an Illumina HiSeq 4000. CDR3 regions were amplified by Arm-PCR with iRepertoire HTBI primers to construct TCR beta libraries. PCR products were gel purified before sequencing. The authors' pipeline ran thus. Gene usage analysis of CDR3 amino acid clonotypes relied on the 55 to 80 TRBV and 12 to 15 TRBJ segments identified across samples. Filtered high-quality paired reads were merged into contigs using COPE and FqMerger. BLAST was used to align contigs to IMGT TRBV, TRBD and TRBJ reference genes, with CDR3 defined following IMGT. Any clonotype with a frequency above 0.1% was counted as a highly expanded clone. Shannon entropy served as the measure of repertoire diversity, while the Gini coefficient captured V-J evenness. A clonotype found in more than one individual was treated as public. TCRdb reanalyzed the raw reads on its own, using fastp at Q25 for trimming and MiXCR for clone calling, and kept in-frame beta chains. Merged by CDR3 protein, the rows form single entries marked with the most common genes and DNA. TCRdb, not the original authors, processed these V and J calls. This sample holds over 650,000 distinct CDR3 sequences; 30% were observed only once. The ten largest clonotypes hold around 40% of the sample.

The receptor's source is a female donor with Graves disease. Specimen: peripheral blood mononuclear cells (PBMCs), collected when the disease was refractory, from a patient treated with antithyroid drugs. The sequence links TRBV12-3 or TRBV12-4 to TRBJ1-3, and perhaps TRBD1 as D gene, on 6 matching bases. The nucleotide sequence reads as follows: TGTGCCAGCAGTTTTAGGAATACAGGGCTGCCTGGAAACACCATATATTTT. Its protein product is CASSFRNTGLPGNTIYF.